The 17 T cell receptor beta chains in this list originate from one sample, sequenced in a study of blood T cell repertoires in COVID-19. Clones were sequenced by immunoSEQ multiplex PCR, and TCRdb holds only the in-frame ones, with some missing. The data contain approximately 150,000 clones, more than 75% of them singletons. Sequenced: peripheral blood. The source is a man younger than 35 with COVID-19, enrolled during active disease.

In the case of this clone: This CDR3 is also generated by other DNA sequences in the sample. The gene calls are TRBV19 and TRBJ2-2; no clear D. V lost 4 bases and J 1 base, leaving 7 bases between the germline ends. CDR3 size: 14 residues. CDR1 is LNHDA and CDR2 is SQIVND in the germline V gene (reference sequence). CDR3 bases: TGTGCCAGTAGTACGCGACAGAACACCGGGGAGCTGTTTTTT. This gives the protein CASSTRQNTGELFF.

The rearrangement uses TRBV11-3 and TRBJ2-2; maybe TRBD2 (5 bases). Trimming left V 3 bases short and J 3 bases short, with 14 bases between. The CDR3 spans 16 residues. CDR1 is SGHNT and CDR2 is YENEEA in the germline V gene. CDR3 in amino acids: CASSFRASKDTGELFF. CDR3 in DNA: TGTGCCAGCAGCTTTAGGGCTAGCAAGGACACCGGGGAGCTGTTTTTT.

V and J are TRBV3-1 (or the pseudogene TRBV3-2) and TRBJ1-6; 8 bases align to TRBD1. This CDR3 comprises 15 residues. The germline V gene has CDR1 LGHDT and CDR2 YNNKEL (reference sequence). Trimming took 4 bases from V and 10 from J; bases not matched to a gene: 9. Written as DNA, the CDR3 is TGTGCCAGCAGCCCCACCCGGACAGGGTCCTCACCCCTCCACTTT. Its protein product is CASSPTRTGSSPLHF.

The V gene is TRBV15, the J gene TRBJ2-7, with TRBD2 matching 8 bases. Germline V gene sequence: CDR1 LNHNV, CDR2 YYDKDF (reference sequence). V trimming: 1 base; J trimming: 2 bases; junction bases outside the gene matches: 4. This CDR3 comprises 15 residues. The CDR3 sequence: CATSRASGSPYEQYF. DNA for the CDR3: TGTGCCACCAGCAGAGCCAGCGGGAGTCCCTACGAGCAGTACTTC.

This chain links TRBV2 with TRBJ1-5; D is possibly TRBD1 (6 bases). The V end was cut by 7 bases, the J end by 9 bases, with 16 bases between. The CDR3 has 13 amino acids. Germline-derived CDR1 and CDR2 are SNHLY and FYNNEI. The CDR3: CASTPTGSVPQHF. The CDR3 DNA follows: TGTGCCAGCACCCCGACAGGCTCCGTGCCCCAGCATTTT.

This clone was seen a few times. The V and J genes are TRBV19 and TRBJ1-1; the match to TRBD1 covers 9 bases. Looked up from germline, CDR1 is LNHDA and CDR2 is SQIVND (reference sequence). V shed 4 bases, J shed 2 bases, and the junction held 5 bases outside the gene matches. The CDR3 spans 15 residues. The CDR3 sequence is CASSNGQGINTEAFF. CDR3 coding DNA: TGTGCCAGTAGTAACGGACAGGGGATTAACACTGAAGCTTTCTTT.

The chain recombines TRBV3-1 (or the pseudogene TRBV3-2) with TRBJ1-5; D unresolved. CDR1 is LGHDT, CDR2 YNNKEL, per germline (reference sequence). The CDR3 consists of 16 residues. Deletions cut 0 bases from V and 1 base from J, with 10 bases between. The CDR3 region has the DNA TGTGCCAGCAGCCAAGAATGGGGAGGAAGCAATCAGCCCCAGCATTTT. It is translated as CASSQEWGGSNQPQHF.

V usage is TRBV19 and J usage is TRBJ2-7, with D unresolved. V lost 3 bases and J lost 5, with 11 bases in between. CDR1 is LNHDA and CDR2 is SQIVND in the germline V gene (reference sequence). CDR3 length: 13 residues. This CDR3 reads CASSMRQTHEQYF. CDR3 DNA: TGTGCCAGTAGTATGCGGCAGACTCACGAGCAGTACTTC. The variable domain in full, completed from reference TRBV19 and TRBJ2-7, reads DGGITQSPKYLFRKEGQNVTLSCEQNLNHDAMYWYRQDPGQGLRLIYYSQIVNDFQKGDIAEGYSVSREKKESFPLTVTSAQKNPTAFYLCASSMRQTHEQYFGPGTRLTVT.

The genes are TRBV27 and TRBJ1-4, with D unresolved. The CDR3 is 15 amino acids. Trimming removed 10 bases at V and 7 bases at J, with 22 bases between. Germline CDR1 is MNHEY and CDR2 is SMNVEV (reference sequence). The CDR3 nucleotides are TGTGCCACCAGAGCAGCTAGAGCGGGGTTTGAAAAACTGTTTTTT. Its protein is CATRAARAGFEKLFF.

The chain joins TRBV7-3 to TRBJ1-1; D gene uncertain. V was cut by 0 bases and J by 4 bases, with 12 bases left in between. The V gene's germline CDR1 is SGHTA and CDR2 FQGTGA. The CDR3 consists of 15 residues. Written as DNA, the CDR3 is TGTGCCAGCAGCTTAACGAGGGATCGGAGCACTGAAGCTTTCTTT. Amino acids: CASSLTRDRSTEAFF.

V is TRBV12-3 or TRBV12-4 and J is TRBJ2-1; 9 bases fit TRBD1. V gave up 6 bases and J gave up 8 bases; unmatched junction bases: 5. The CDR3 consists of 13 residues. The CDR3 is CASRGTGWDEQFF. The CDR3 DNA reads as TGTGCCAGCAGAGGGACAGGGTGGGATGAGCAGTTCTTC.

The rearrangement uses TRBV6-2 or TRBV6-3 and TRBJ2-2; TRBD2 matches at 7 bases. Trimming cost V 2 bases and J 6 bases; bases outside gene matches: 6. CDR1 MNHEY and CDR2 SVGEGT come from the germline V gene. The CDR3 is 15 amino acids. The DNA for the CDR3 is TGTGCCAGCAGTTACCGGACTAGGATATCCGGGGAGCTGTTTTTT. Translation gives CASSYRTRISGELFF.

The chain has TRBV29-1 and TRBJ2-5; D remains unclear. The CDR3 is made up of 13 amino acids. Trimming pared 8 bases from V and 5 bases from J, leaving 18 bases between. In germline, CDR1 is SQVTM, CDR2 ANQGSEA. This CDR3 is CSPYYVFNETQYF. In nucleotides, the CDR3 is TGCAGCCCTTACTACGTGTTTAATGAGACCCAGTACTTC.

The chain has TRBV6-5 and TRBJ2-1, with 9 positions matching TRBD2. Looked up from germline, CDR1 is MNHEY and CDR2 is SVGAGI. The V gene end was trimmed by 5 bases and the J gene end by 4 bases; junction bases not matched to a gene: 6. This CDR3 has 15 amino acids. The CDR3 DNA follows: TGTGCCAGCAGTATAGCGGGAGTACCGTACAATGAGCAGTTCTTC. This sequence encodes CASSIAGVPYNEQFF.

The chain carries TRBV6-4 and TRBJ2-3, with 12 bases aligning to TRBD2. V lost 6 bases, J lost 4 bases, and 5 bases stayed unmatched. The germline V gene has CDR1 MRHNA and CDR2 SNTAGT. The CDR3 runs to 15 residues. The CDR3 DNA is TGTGCCAGCAGAAAGACTAGCGGGAGTGCAGATACGCAGTATTTT. Translated: CASRKTSGSADTQYF.

The rearrangement uses TRBV20-1 and TRBJ2-3; 7 nucleotides match TRBD2. The CDR3 loop spans 15 amino acids. Germline loops: CDR1 DFQATT, CDR2 SNEGSKA (reference sequence). V shed 3 bases, J shed 8 bases, and the junction held 14 bases outside the gene matches. The CDR3 DNA follows: TGCAGTGCTAGTCGACTAGCCGGGCATCTGGGTACGCAGTATTTT. Translation gives CSASRLAGHLGTQYF.

The V and J genes are TRBV3-1 (or the pseudogene TRBV3-2) and TRBJ1-5; D ambiguous. CDR3 length: 13 residues. Per germline, CDR1 LGHDT and CDR2 YNNKEL (reference sequence). The V and J ends lost 6 bases and 3 bases respectively, with 9 bases between them. CDR3 bases: TGTGCCAGCAGTCAATCCCTCAATCAGCCCCAGCATTTT. It encodes CASSQSLNQPQHF.